Below, one T cell receptor beta chain is given with its context. Its target is unknown. Time point here: late sampling 161 to 241 days after vaccination in three convalescent patients. Treatment meaning: roughly ten-day PBMC culture with coronavirus spike peptide pools or control peptides (ViraFEST assay). Cultured CD4+ T cell DNA was sequenced using the Oncomine TCR Beta short-read assay. TCRdb recomputed calls from the PCR reads with MiXCR, one row per CDR3 protein. This table has approximately 23,000 distinct CDR3 sequences, less than 45% appearing once. The CDR3 sequence is 16 residues long. V shed 6 bases, J shed 5 bases, and the junction held 9 bases outside the gene matches. The germline CDR1 and CDR2 sequences are MNHEY and SMNVEV (reference sequence). The sample originates from a study of vaccination and CD4 T cells after COVID-19. Study findings and constraints: It was observed that, in convalescent patients, a median around 90% of reactive clones arose only post-vaccination.

This TCR came from a human donor who had recovered from COVID-19. The material was CD4+ T cells from blood, cultured in vitro, obtained about 7 months after SARS-CoV-2 vaccination. The V and J genes are TRBV27 and TRBJ1-6; 8 bases are a match to TRBD1. For the CDR3, the DNA is TGTGCCAGCAGAAGGACAGGGAGGGGGAATAATTCACCCCTCCACTTT. As protein: CASRRTGRGNNSPLHF.